This passage covers 2 T cell receptor beta chains from one sample sequenced in a study of blood T cell repertoires in COVID-19. Only in-frame clones appear in the TCRdb table, and some are missing; sequencing was by immunoSEQ multiplex PCR. This table has over 150,000 clones, around 94% appearing once. Material: peripheral blood. All receptors come from a man under 40 with COVID-19, enrolled during active disease.

This sequence joins TRBV29-1 and TRBJ2-1, with D possibly being TRBD1 (5 bases). Germline values: CDR1 SQVTM, CDR2 ANQGSEA. The V gene lost 2 bases and the J gene lost 4 bases, with 9 bases spanning the gap. The CDR3 has 13 residues. CDR3 sequence reads: CSVERQPYNEQFF. As DNA, the CDR3 is TGCAGCGTTGAACGACAGCCGTACAATGAGCAGTTCTTC.

The chain carries TRBV13 and TRBJ2-1, with 11 bases lining up with TRBD2. Unmatched junction bases numbered 10, after V lost 5 bases and J lost 7 bases. This CDR3 spans 16 amino acids. Germline-derived CDR1 and CDR2 are PRHDT and FYEKMQ (reference sequence). The CDR3 protein is CASSPQLAGADNEQFF. The CDR3 DNA reads as TGTGCCAGCAGCCCCCAACTAGCGGGGGCTGATAATGAGCAGTTCTTC.